This T cell receptor beta chain stems from a study of cytomegalovirus exposure and HLA in healthy donors. Losses at the gene ends were 4 bases for V and 2 bases for J; bases not matched to a gene: 3. Germline-derived CDR1 and CDR2 are MNHEY and SVGAGI. The CDR3 runs to 16 residues. It was with 60 Vbeta and 13 Jbeta primers that the PCR ran. Profiled with immunoSEQ multiplex PCR; TCRdb holds only in-frame clones, not every one. Seen here are fewer than 110,000 clones, about 85% observed once, and the top ten hold 3% to 5%. The sequencing input was PBMCs. The J gene is TRBJ1-6, the V gene TRBV6-5; 9 nucleotides agree with TRBD1. This sequence originates from a man aged 25-45 years in good health and CMV-seronegative. CDR3 DNA sequence: TGTGCCAGCAGTTTCCGGACAGGGGCCTATAATTCACCCCTCCACTTT. Translated: CASSFRTGAYNSPLHF.